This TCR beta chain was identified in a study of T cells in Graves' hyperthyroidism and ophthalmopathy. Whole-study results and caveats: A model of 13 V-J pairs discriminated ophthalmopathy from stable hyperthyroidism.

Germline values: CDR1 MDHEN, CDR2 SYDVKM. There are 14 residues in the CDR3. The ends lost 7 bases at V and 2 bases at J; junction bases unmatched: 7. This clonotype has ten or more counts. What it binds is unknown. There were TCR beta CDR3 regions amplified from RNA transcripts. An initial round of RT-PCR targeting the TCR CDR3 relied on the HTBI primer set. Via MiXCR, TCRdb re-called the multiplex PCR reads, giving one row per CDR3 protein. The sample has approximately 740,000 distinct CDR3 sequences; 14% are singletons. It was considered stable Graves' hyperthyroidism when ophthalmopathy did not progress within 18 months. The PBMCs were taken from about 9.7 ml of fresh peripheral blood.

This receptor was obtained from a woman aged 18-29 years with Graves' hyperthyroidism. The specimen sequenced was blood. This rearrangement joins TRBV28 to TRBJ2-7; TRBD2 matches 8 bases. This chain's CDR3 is CASNAERGTYEQYF. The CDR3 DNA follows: TGTGCCAGCAATGCCGAGCGGGGGACCTACGAGCAGTACTTC.